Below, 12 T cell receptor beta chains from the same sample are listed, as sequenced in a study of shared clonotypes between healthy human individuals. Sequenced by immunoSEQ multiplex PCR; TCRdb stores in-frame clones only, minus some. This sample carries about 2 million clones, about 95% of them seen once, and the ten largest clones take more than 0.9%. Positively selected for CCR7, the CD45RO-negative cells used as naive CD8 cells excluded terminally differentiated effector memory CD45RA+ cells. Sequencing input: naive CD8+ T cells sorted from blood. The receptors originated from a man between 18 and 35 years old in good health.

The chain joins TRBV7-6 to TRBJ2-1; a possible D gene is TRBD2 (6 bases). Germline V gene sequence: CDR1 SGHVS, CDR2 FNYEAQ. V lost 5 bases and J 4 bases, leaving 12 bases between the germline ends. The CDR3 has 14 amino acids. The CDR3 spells CASSRLGDYNEQFF. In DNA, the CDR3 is TGTGCCAGCAGCCGACTAGGGGATTACAATGAGCAGTTCTTC. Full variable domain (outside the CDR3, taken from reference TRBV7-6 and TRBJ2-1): GAGVSQSPRYKVTKRGQDVALRCDPISGHVSLYWYRQALGQGPEFLTYFNYEAQQDKSGLPNDRFSAERPEGSISTLTIQRTEQRDSAMYRCASSRLGDYNEQFFGPGTRLTVL.

CDR3 nucleotide sequence: TGTGCCAGCAGTCCCCAGGGGGCACACCAGCCCCAGCATTTT. Translating gives CASSPQGAHQPQHF. The rearrangement links TRBV27 to TRBJ1-5, with TRBD1 matching 8 bases. This CDR3 has 14 amino acids. CDR1 and CDR2 (germline): MNHEY, SMNVEV (reference sequence). V shed 5 bases, J shed 7 bases, and the junction held 7 bases outside the gene matches.

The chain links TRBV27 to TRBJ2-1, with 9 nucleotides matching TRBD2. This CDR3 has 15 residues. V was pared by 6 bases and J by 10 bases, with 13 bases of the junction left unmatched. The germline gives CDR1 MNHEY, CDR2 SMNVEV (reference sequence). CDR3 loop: CASSTPGLAIREQFF. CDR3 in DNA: TGTGCCAGCAGCACCCCGGGACTAGCCATCCGCGAGCAGTTCTTC.

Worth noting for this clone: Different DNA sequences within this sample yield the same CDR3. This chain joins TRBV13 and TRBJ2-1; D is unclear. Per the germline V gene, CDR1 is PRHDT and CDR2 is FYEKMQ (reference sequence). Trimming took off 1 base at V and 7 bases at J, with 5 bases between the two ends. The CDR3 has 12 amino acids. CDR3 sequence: CASSLVGNEQFF. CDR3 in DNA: TGTGCCAGCAGCTTAGTAGGAAATGAGCAGTTCTTC.

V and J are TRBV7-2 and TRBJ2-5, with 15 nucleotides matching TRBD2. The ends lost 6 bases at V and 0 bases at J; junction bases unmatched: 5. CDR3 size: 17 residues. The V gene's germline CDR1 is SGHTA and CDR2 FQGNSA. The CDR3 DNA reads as TGTGCCAGCAGAGCCGGGACTAGCGGGGGGTACCAAGAGACCCAGTACTTC. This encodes CASRAGTSGGYQETQYF.

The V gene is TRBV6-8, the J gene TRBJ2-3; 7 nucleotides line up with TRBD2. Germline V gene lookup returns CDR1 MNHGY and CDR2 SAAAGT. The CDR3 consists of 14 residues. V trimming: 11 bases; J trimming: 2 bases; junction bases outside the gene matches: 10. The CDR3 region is CASLSGGTTDTQYF. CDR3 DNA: TGTGCCTCCCTATCGGGGGGTACCACAGATACGCAGTATTTT.

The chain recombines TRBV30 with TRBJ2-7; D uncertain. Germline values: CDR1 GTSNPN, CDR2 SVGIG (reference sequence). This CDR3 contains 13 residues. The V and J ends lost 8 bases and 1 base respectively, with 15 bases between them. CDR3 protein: CAGDPPGSYEQYF. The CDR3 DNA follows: TGTGCCGGTGACCCCCCTGGGTCCTACGAGCAGTACTTC.

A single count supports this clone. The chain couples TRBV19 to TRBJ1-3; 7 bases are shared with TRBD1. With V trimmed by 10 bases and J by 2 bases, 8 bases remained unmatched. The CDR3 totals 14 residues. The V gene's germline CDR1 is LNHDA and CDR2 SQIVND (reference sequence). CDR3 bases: TGTGCCACCGACGACAGGGACGCTGGAAACACCATATATTTT. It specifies CATDDRDAGNTIYF. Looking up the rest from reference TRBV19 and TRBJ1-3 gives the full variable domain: DGGITQSPKYLFRKEGQNVTLSCEQNLNHDAMYWYRQDPGQGLRLIYYSQIVNDFQKGDIAEGYSVSREKKESFPLTVTSAQKNPTAFYLCATDDRDAGNTIYFGEGSWLTVV.

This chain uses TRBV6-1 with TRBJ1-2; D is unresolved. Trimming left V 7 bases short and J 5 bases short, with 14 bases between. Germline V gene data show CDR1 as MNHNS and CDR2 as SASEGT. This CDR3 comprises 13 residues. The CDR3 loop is CASIGEDVYGYTF. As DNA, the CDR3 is TGTGCCAGCATCGGTGAGGACGTTTATGGCTACACCTTC.

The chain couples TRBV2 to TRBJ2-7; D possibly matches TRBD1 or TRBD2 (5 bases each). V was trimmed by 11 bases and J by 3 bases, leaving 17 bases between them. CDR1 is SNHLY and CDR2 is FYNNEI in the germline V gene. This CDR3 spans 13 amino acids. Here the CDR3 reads CAFTGTDNYEQYF. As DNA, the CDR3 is TGTGCCTTTACCGGGACGGATAACTACGAGCAGTACTTC.

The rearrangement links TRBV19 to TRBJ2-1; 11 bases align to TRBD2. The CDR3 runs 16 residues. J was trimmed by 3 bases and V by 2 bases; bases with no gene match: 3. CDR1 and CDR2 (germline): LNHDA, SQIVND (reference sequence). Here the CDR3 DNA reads TGTGCCAGTAGTATAATCGGACTAGCGGGCTACAATGAGCAGTTCTTC. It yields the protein CASSIIGLAGYNEQFF. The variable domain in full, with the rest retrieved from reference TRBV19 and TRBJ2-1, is DGGITQSPKYLFRKEGQNVTLSCEQNLNHDAMYWYRQDPGQGLRLIYYSQIVNDFQKGDIAEGYSVSREKKESFPLTVTSAQKNPTAFYLCASSIIGLAGYNEQFFGPGTRLTVL.

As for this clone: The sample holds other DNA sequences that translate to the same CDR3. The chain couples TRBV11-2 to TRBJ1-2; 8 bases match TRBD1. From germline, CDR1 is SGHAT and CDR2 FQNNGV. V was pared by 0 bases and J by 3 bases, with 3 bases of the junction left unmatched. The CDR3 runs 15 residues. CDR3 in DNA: TGTGCCAGCAGCTTAGAAGGGACAGGCGACTATGGCTACACCTTC. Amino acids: CASSLEGTGDYGYTF.